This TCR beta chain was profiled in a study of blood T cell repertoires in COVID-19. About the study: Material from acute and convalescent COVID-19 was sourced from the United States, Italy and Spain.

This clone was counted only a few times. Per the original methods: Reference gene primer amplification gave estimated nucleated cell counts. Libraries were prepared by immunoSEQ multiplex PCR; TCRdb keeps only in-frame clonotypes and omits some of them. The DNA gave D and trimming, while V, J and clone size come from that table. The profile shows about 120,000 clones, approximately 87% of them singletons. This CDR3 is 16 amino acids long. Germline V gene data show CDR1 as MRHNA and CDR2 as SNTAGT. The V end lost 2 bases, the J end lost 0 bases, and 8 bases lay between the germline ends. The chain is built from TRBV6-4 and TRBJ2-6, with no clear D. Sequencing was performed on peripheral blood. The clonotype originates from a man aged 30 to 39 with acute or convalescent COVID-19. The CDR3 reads CASSDGTASGANVLTF. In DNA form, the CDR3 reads TGTGCCAGCAGTGACGGAACAGCCTCTGGGGCCAACGTCCTGACTTTC.